The sequence of this T cell receptor (beta chain) was determined in a study of T cells after yellow fever vaccination. Study outcomes and limitations: Contamination by abundant bulk-population clonotypes could be present in FACS-sorted repertoires.

Looked up from germline, CDR1 is SGHRS and CDR2 is YFSETQ. The V gene lost 0 bases and the J gene lost 7 bases, with 11 bases spanning the gap. The CDR3 has 15 residues. TCRdb re-analysed the 5' RACE reads in MiXCR, keeping a single row per CDR3 protein. Of 450,000 to 600,000 distinct CDR3 sequences listed, roughly a sixth are singletons. Comments on this clonotype: Its target is not known.

Here the sequenced sample was PBMCs, taken more than 4 days after the first yellow fever vaccination. The receptor's source is a man between 18 and 29 years old who received the YFV17D yellow fever vaccine. The chain carries TRBV5-1 and TRBJ1-6; perhaps TRBD1 as D (6 bases). The CDR3 DNA reads as TGCGCCAGCAGCTTGGCGCCAGGGGACAATTCACCCCTCCACTTT. It encodes CASSLAPGDNSPLHF.